The clone carrying this T cell receptor beta chain has more than one count but fewer than ten. The data stem from a study of early T cells in non-severe SARS-CoV-2 infection. On the study more broadly: From unsorted whole blood, bulk RNA was sequenced, and the chains remained unpaired.

V lost 4 bases, J lost 1 base, and 3 bases stayed unmatched. The CDR3 consists of 14 residues. Germline-derived CDR1 and CDR2 are SGHNT and YYREEE (reference sequence). Unique molecular identifiers were affixed to single, distinct cDNA molecules. TCRdb re-derived calls from the 5' RACE reads in MiXCR, one entry per CDR3 protein. The profile shows about 55,000 distinct CDR3 sequences, about 7.1% of them singletons. The receptor comes from an adult who was a healthcare worker with PCR-confirmed SARS-CoV-2 infection or an uninfected control (not recorded which). The source was whole blood, collected at baseline. V is TRBV5-4 and J is TRBJ2-5; 8 bases are shared with TRBD2. The CDR3 region is CASSPTSGQETQYF. The CDR3 DNA reads as TGTGCCAGCAGCCCAACTAGCGGCCAAGAGACCCAGTACTTC.